The rows below give T cell receptor beta chains drawn from one sample of a study of shared clonotypes between healthy human individuals. The table came from immunoSEQ multiplex PCR; TCRdb's copy has only in-frame clones and leaves some out. Of millions of clones listed, around nine tenths are singletons. The sample consisted of naive CD4+ T cells sorted from blood. The source is a man aged 18 to 35 in good health. Each CDR3 is given with its conserved first and last residue. The D gene is left open where the match is weak. Clone size appears in some rows only: once, few, many, or a class for an expanded clone.

v_gene: TRBV7-2
j_gene: TRBJ2-7
d_gene: -
abundance: -
CDR3aa: CASSFGQIYEQYF
CDR3nt: TGTGCCAGCAGCTTCGGACAAATCTACGAGCAGTACTTC

v_gene: TRBV6-5
j_gene: TRBJ1-1
d_gene: -
abundance: -
CDR3aa: CASTRGGFAFF
CDR3nt: TGTGCCAGCACCCGGGGCGGGTTTGCTTTCTTT

v_gene: TRBV7-6
j_gene: TRBJ2-3
d_gene: TRBD1
abundance: -
CDR3aa: CASSLEIEDRVWDTQYF
CDR3nt: TGTGCCAGCAGCTTAGAAATCGAGGACAGGGTATGGGATACGCAGTATTTT

v_gene: TRBV19
j_gene: TRBJ2-2
d_gene: TRBD1
abundance: once
CDR3aa: CASSGTGGRAGELFF
CDR3nt: TGTGCCAGTAGTGGGACAGGGGGCCGGGCCGGGGAGCTGTTTTTT

v_gene: TRBV18
j_gene: TRBJ2-7
d_gene: TRBD1
abundance: -
CDR3aa: CASSPPPGQVLEQYF
CDR3nt: TGTGCCAGCTCACCACCCCCGGGACAGGTCTTAGAGCAGTACTTC

v_gene: TRBV18
j_gene: TRBJ2-2
d_gene: TRBD2
abundance: -
CDR3aa: CASSQGLVGTGELFF
CDR3nt: TGTGCCAGCTCACAGGGACTAGTTGGCACCGGGGAGCTGTTTTTT

v_gene: TRBV6-5
j_gene: TRBJ2-7
d_gene: -
abundance: -
CDR3aa: CASSYSPERAYEQYF
CDR3nt: TGTGCCAGCAGTTACTCCCCCGAGAGAGCCTACGAGCAGTACTTC

v_gene: TRBV19
j_gene: TRBJ2-1
d_gene: -
abundance: -
CDR3aa: CASSNREGSYNEQFF
CDR3nt: TGTGCCAGTAGTAATCGTGAAGGGTCCTACAATGAGCAGTTCTTC

v_gene: TRBV7-9
j_gene: TRBJ2-1
d_gene: -
abundance: -
CDR3aa: CASSSTASYNEQFF
CDR3nt: TGTGCCAGCAGCTCGACAGCTTCCTACAATGAGCAGTTCTTC

v_gene: TRBV5-1
j_gene: TRBJ2-7
d_gene: TRBD2
abundance: -
CDR3aa: CASSLGGGLAAYEQYF
CDR3nt: TGCGCCAGCAGCTTAGGCGGTGGGCTAGCGGCCTACGAGCAGTACTTC

v_gene: TRBV7-9
j_gene: TRBJ2-7
d_gene: TRBD1
abundance: once
CDR3aa: CASSLGRQGISFGDEQYF
CDR3nt: TGTGCCAGCAGCCTAGGAAGACAGGGAATCAGTTTTGGTGACGAGCAGTACTTC

v_gene: TRBV10-3
j_gene: TRBJ1-6
d_gene: TRBD1
abundance: few
CDR3aa: CAISERGGEFNSPLHF
CDR3nt: TGTGCCATCAGTGAACGAGGGGGCGAATTTAATTCACCCCTCCACTTT

v_gene: TRBV2
j_gene: TRBJ2-2
d_gene: TRBD2
abundance: -
CDR3aa: CASSAPGRESAGELFF
CDR3nt: TGTGCCAGCAGCGCCCCCGGGCGGGAGTCGGCCGGGGAGCTGTTTTTT

v_gene: TRBV4-3
j_gene: TRBJ2-7
d_gene: -
abundance: -
CDR3aa: CASSQGSGTGFSYEQYF
CDR3nt: TGCGCCAGCAGCCAAGGGAGTGGTACCGGATTTTCCTACGAGCAGTACTTC

v_gene: TRBV7-2
j_gene: TRBJ1-2
d_gene: -
abundance: -
CDR3aa: CASSLEGTGYGYTF
CDR3nt: TGTGCCAGCAGCTTAGAAGGGACCGGCTATGGCTACACCTTC

v_gene: TRBV27
j_gene: TRBJ2-5
d_gene: TRBD1
abundance: -
CDR3aa: CASSLGTGFTTPKTQYF
CDR3nt: TGTGCCAGCAGTTTAGGGACAGGGTTCACCACTCCGAAGACCCAGTACTTC

v_gene: TRBV15
j_gene: TRBJ1-1
d_gene: -
abundance: -
CDR3aa: CATSRFQNTEAFF
CDR3nt: TGTGCCACCAGCAGATTTCAGAACACTGAAGCTTTCTTT

v_gene: TRBV29-1
j_gene: TRBJ2-7
d_gene: TRBD2
abundance: -
CDR3aa: CSVERLAGTEQYF
CDR3nt: TGCAGCGTTGAACGGCTAGCGGGAACCGAGCAGTACTTC

v_gene: TRBV30
j_gene: TRBJ2-5
d_gene: -
abundance: -
CDR3aa: CAWGHPGETQYF
CDR3nt: TGTGCCTGGGGACACCCGGGAGAGACCCAGTACTTC

v_gene: TRBV30
j_gene: TRBJ1-4
d_gene: TRBD1
abundance: -
CDR3aa: CAWSKGTGVSGEKLFF
CDR3nt: TGTGCCTGGAGTAAAGGGACAGGGGTCTCGGGTGAAAAACTGTTTTTT

v_gene: TRBV6-6
j_gene: TRBJ2-3
d_gene: -
abundance: -
CDR3aa: CASSLGQRTSTDTQYF
CDR3nt: TGTGCCAGCAGCCTAGGACAGCGAACTAGCACAGATACGCAGTATTTT

v_gene: TRBV7-2
j_gene: TRBJ2-5
d_gene: -
abundance: once
CDR3aa: CASSLGLGRETQYF
CDR3nt: TGTGCCAGCAGCTTAGGTCTGGGGAGGGAGACCCAGTACTTC

v_gene: TRBV2
j_gene: TRBJ2-2
d_gene: -
abundance: -
CDR3aa: CASSEISSTGELFF
CDR3nt: TGTGCCAGCAGTGAAATCAGCAGCACCGGGGAGCTGTTTTTT

v_gene: TRBV19
j_gene: TRBJ2-2
d_gene: -
abundance: -
CDR3aa: CASTEQGHTGELFF
CDR3nt: TGTGCCAGTACGGAGCAGGGACACACCGGGGAGCTGTTTTTT

v_gene: TRBV10-3
j_gene: TRBJ1-5
d_gene: -
abundance: -
CDR3aa: CATGGATGNQPQHF
CDR3nt: TGTGCCACCGGAGGGGCTACGGGCAATCAGCCCCAGCATTTT

v_gene: TRBV19
j_gene: TRBJ2-5
d_gene: -
abundance: -
CDR3aa: CASSIAGIETQYF
CDR3nt: TGTGCCAGTAGTATAGCAGGGATAGAGACCCAGTACTTC

v_gene: TRBV2
j_gene: TRBJ2-7
d_gene: TRBD1
abundance: once
CDR3aa: CASSVPWTGDTYEQYF
CDR3nt: TGTGCCAGCAGTGTTCCATGGACAGGGGATACCTACGAGCAGTACTTC

v_gene: TRBV4-3
j_gene: TRBJ2-7
d_gene: -
abundance: -
CDR3aa: CASSQTINYEQYF
CDR3nt: TGCGCCAGCAGCCAAACTATTAACTACGAGCAGTACTTC

v_gene: TRBV11-2
j_gene: TRBJ2-3
d_gene: TRBD2
abundance: -
CDR3aa: CASSLVLAGGPDTQYF
CDR3nt: TGTGCCAGCAGCTTAGTACTAGCGGGAGGGCCAGATACGCAGTATTTT

v_gene: TRBV28
j_gene: TRBJ2-5
d_gene: TRBD2
abundance: -
CDR3aa: CASGAGDQETQYF
CDR3nt: TGTGCTAGCGGGGCCGGAGACCAAGAGACCCAGTACTTC

v_gene: TRBV5-1
j_gene: TRBJ2-1
d_gene: TRBD2
abundance: -
CDR3aa: CASSLGTSGAYNEQFF
CDR3nt: TGCGCCAGCAGCTTGGGTACTAGCGGAGCCTACAATGAGCAGTTCTTC

v_gene: TRBV5-4
j_gene: TRBJ1-1
d_gene: -
abundance: -
CDR3aa: CASSLGGRAEAFF
CDR3nt: TGTGCCAGCAGCTTGGGGGGCCGGGCTGAAGCTTTCTTT

v_gene: TRBV7-2
j_gene: TRBJ2-2
d_gene: -
abundance: -
CDR3aa: CASGLWGLTGELFF
CDR3nt: TGTGCCAGCGGCTTGTGGGGCCTTACCGGGGAGCTGTTTTTT

v_gene: TRBV5-4
j_gene: TRBJ2-3
d_gene: -
abundance: -
CDR3aa: CASSLSDTQYF
CDR3nt: TGTGCCAGCAGCTTGTCAGATACGCAGTATTTT

v_gene: TRBV6-1
j_gene: TRBJ1-2
d_gene: -
abundance: once
CDR3aa: CASSEPLFILTLSGDLWKGYTF
CDR3nt: TGTGCCAGCAGTGAACCCCTCTTTATTTTAACCCTTTCAGGGGATCTCTGGAAGGGCTACACCTTC

v_gene: TRBV7-7
j_gene: TRBJ2-7
d_gene: TRBD2
abundance: -
CDR3aa: CASSSSSQGLAGFQYEQYF
CDR3nt: TGTGCTAGCAGCTCCTCGAGCCAGGGATTAGCGGGATTCCAGTACGAGCAGTACTTC

v_gene: TRBV5-6
j_gene: TRBJ2-2
d_gene: -
abundance: -
CDR3aa: CASSLVLRGEGGELFF
CDR3nt: TGTGCCAGCAGCTTGGTCTTGCGCGGAGAAGGCGGGGAGCTGTTTTTT

v_gene: TRBV30
j_gene: TRBJ1-4
d_gene: TRBD1
abundance: -
CDR3aa: CAWLQGSEKLFF
CDR3nt: TGTGCCTGGTTACAGGGGAGTGAAAAACTGTTTTTT

v_gene: TRBV5-1
j_gene: TRBJ2-3
d_gene: -
abundance: -
CDR3aa: CASSFGVPDTQYF
CDR3nt: TGCGCCAGCAGCTTCGGGGTTCCAGATACGCAGTATTTT

v_gene: TRBV30
j_gene: TRBJ2-7
d_gene: TRBD2
abundance: -
CDR3aa: CAWSRTGGYEQYF
CDR3nt: TGTGCCTGGAGCAGGACGGGAGGTTACGAGCAGTACTTC

v_gene: TRBV5-8
j_gene: TRBJ1-3
d_gene: -
abundance: -
CDR3aa: CASSQGQFSGNTIYF
CDR3nt: TGTGCCAGCAGCCAAGGACAGTTCTCTGGAAACACCATATATTTT

v_gene: TRBV6-5
j_gene: TRBJ1-1
d_gene: -
abundance: -
CDR3aa: CASSSPGITEAFF
CDR3nt: TGTGCCAGCAGTTCCCCAGGGATCACTGAAGCTTTCTTT

v_gene: TRBV20-1
j_gene: TRBJ1-2
d_gene: -
abundance: few
CDR3aa: CSAGGVEGYTF
CDR3nt: TGCAGTGCAGGCGGGGTGGAAGGCTACACCTTC